This record concerns one T cell receptor (beta chain) sequence. This sample is part of a study of shared clonotypes between healthy human individuals. Assay used: immunoSEQ multiplex PCR; TCRdb lists only in-frame clones, some missing. The profile shows some 2,400,000 clones, around 95% of them singletons. Trimming removed 4 bases from V and 4 bases from J, with 17 bases in between. The length of the CDR3 is 16 residues. Germline V gives CDR1 SGHRS, CDR2 YFSETQ. The receptor comes from a young man in good health. This rearrangement joins TRBV5-1 to TRBJ1-4; possible D gene TRBD1, 6 bases. Sequencing input: naive CD4+ T cells sorted from blood. Indicated subset: CD45RA+ positively selected. Written as DNA, the CDR3 is TGCGCCAGCAGCATTGGGGCAGGGGCTAATAATGAAAAACTGTTTTTT. This sequence encodes CASSIGAGANNEKLFF.